Following are 19 T cell receptor beta chains from one sample sequenced in a study of blood T cell repertoires in COVID-19. Assay: immunoSEQ multiplex PCR; the TCRdb copy retains only in-frame clones and omits some. The sample holds roughly 80,000 clones, approximately 84% seen once. Material for sequencing was peripheral blood. These receptors originate from a man between 60 and 75 years old with active or convalescent COVID-19.

This clone turned up a few times. The chain joins TRBV21-1 to TRBJ1-5; the table's D call of TRBD1 was not tested on the DNA. TRBV21-1 is annotated as a pseudogene. The CDR3 is 14 amino acids. CDR3: CARYIHPGQPPQHF. CDR3 bases: TGTGCCAGATATATTCATCCGGGACAACCGCCCCAGCATTTT.

The chain recombines TRBV6-2 or TRBV6-3 with TRBJ1-3; 7 bases match TRBD1. This CDR3 spans 15 amino acids. CDR1 and CDR2 from the germline V gene are MNHEY and SVGEGT. The V and J ends lost 5 bases and 0 bases, in that order; junction bases with no gene match: 4. This chain's CDR3 is CASSPWDSSGNTIYF. The CDR3 region has the DNA TGTGCCAGCAGTCCCTGGGACAGCTCTGGAAACACCATATATTTT.

J is TRBJ1-1 and V is TRBV6-5, with D possibly matching TRBD1 (6 bases). The CDR3 consists of 15 residues. Germline V gene lookup returns CDR1 MNHEY and CDR2 SVGAGI. Trimming cost V 0 bases and J 6 bases, with 14 bases left between them. CDR3: CASSYSRGGTSEAFF. CDR3 DNA sequence: TGTGCCAGCAGTTACTCCAGGGGCGGTACTTCTGAAGCTTTCTTT.

The chain is built from TRBV7-2 and TRBJ1-2; the D gene is possibly TRBD1 (5 bases). Trimming removed 1 base from V and 3 bases from J, with 9 bases in between. There are 14 residues in the CDR3. Germline CDR1 SGHTA, CDR2 FQGNSA. This CDR3 reads CASSLVRVHYGYTF. CDR3 DNA: TGTGCCAGCAGCTTAGTCAGGGTCCACTATGGCTACACCTTC.

This clone has just one count. This chain links TRBV6-5 with TRBJ1-5; D may be TRBD1 (6 bases). V gave up 5 bases and J gave up 2 bases, with 13 bases separating them. Germline loops: CDR1 MNHEY, CDR2 SVGAGI. The CDR3 totals 15 residues. DNA for the CDR3: TGTGCCAGCAGTCCCACAGGGTTGGGCAATCAGCCCCAGCATTTT. This sequence encodes CASSPTGLGNQPQHF.

The gene calls are TRBV12-3 or TRBV12-4 and TRBJ1-1; D call uncertain. The ends were cut back, 6 bases at V and 13 bases at J, with 21 bases in the middle. There are 13 residues in the CDR3. The CDR3 bases are TGTGCCAGCAGCCCCGCCGAGGGTTCCCGTGGTTTCTTT. It is translated as CASSPAEGSRGFF.

V and J are TRBV7-2 and TRBJ2-1; 8 positions agree with TRBD1. Germline loops: CDR1 SGHTA, CDR2 FQGNSA. The V segment lost 4 bases and the J segment 4 bases; nucleotides outside the gene matches: 3. The CDR3 sequence is 14 residues long. This CDR3 is CASSWGTGYNEQFF. The CDR3 nucleotides read TGTGCCAGCAGCTGGGGGACAGGATACAATGAGCAGTTCTTC. The full variable domain, its missing parts supplied by reference TRBV7-2 and TRBJ2-1, is GAGVSQSPSNKVTEKGKDVELRCDPISGHTALYWYRQSLGQGLEFLIYFQGNSAPDKSGLPSDRFSAERTGGSVSTLTIQRTQQEDSAVYLCASSWGTGYNEQFFGPGTRLTVL.

The chain links TRBV12-5 to TRBJ1-3; tentatively, D is TRBD1 (6 bases). The CDR3 is 13 residues long. Germline V CDR1 and CDR2: LGHNT, FRNRAP. V was cut by 5 bases and J by 7 bases, with 12 bases left in between. CDR3 region: CASGPDTGNTIYF. DNA for the CDR3: TGTGCTAGTGGTCCCGACACAGGGAACACCATATATTTT.

In its sample, this clone was seen a few times. The chain joins TRBV7-8 to TRBJ2-7, with TRBD1 matching 7 bases. CDR3 length equals 15 residues. Germline CDR1 is SGHVS and CDR2 is FQNEAQ. J was trimmed by 2 bases and V by 5 bases; bases with no gene match: 9. The DNA of the CDR3 is TGTGCCAGCAGCCCGGGACAGCTAGGCCCCTACGAGCAGTACTTC. Protein product: CASSPGQLGPYEQYF.

The chain carries TRBV19 and TRBJ2-5; the match to TRBD1 covers 10 bases. This CDR3 comprises 16 residues. The V segment lost 5 bases and the J segment 4 bases; nucleotides outside the gene matches: 10. Germline CDR1 is LNHDA and CDR2 is SQIVND (reference sequence). The CDR3 reads CASSPGTGAQRETQYF. The CDR3 nucleotides read TGTGCCAGTAGTCCCGGGACAGGGGCTCAAAGAGAGACCCAGTACTTC. The full variable domain, in which reference TRBV19 and TRBJ2-5 provide the parts outside the CDR3, is DGGITQSPKYLFRKEGQNVTLSCEQNLNHDAMYWYRQDPGQGLRLIYYSQIVNDFQKGDIAEGYSVSREKKESFPLTVTSAQKNPTAFYLCASSPGTGAQRETQYFGPGTRLLVL.

In this sample, this clone turned up a few times. This chain joins TRBV5-6 and TRBJ2-2; 9 bases fit TRBD1. Trimming at V came to 0 bases and at J to 5 bases, leaving 5 bases not matched to a gene. The germline V gene encodes CDR1 SGHDT and CDR2 YYEEEE. CDR3 size: 16 residues. CDR3 nucleotides: TGTGCCAGCAGCTTGGCGGGGACAGGGATAACCGGGGAGCTGTTTTTT. Translation gives CASSLAGTGITGELFF.

This clone was found once. The chain uses TRBV12-3 or TRBV12-4 and TRBJ1-1; 7 bases agree with TRBD1. V lost 5 bases to trimming and J lost 10 bases; unmatched junction nucleotides: 10. This CDR3 is built from 13 residues. CDR3 coding DNA: TGTGCCAGCAGTCACGGACAGGCCCGGGGAGCTTTCTTT. It is translated as CASSHGQARGAFF.

In this sample, this clone turned up a few times. The chain joins TRBV7-9 to TRBJ1-4; a weak D match, TRBD1 (5 bases). Germline CDR1 SEHNR, CDR2 FQNEAQ (reference sequence). V lost 1 base and J 6 bases, leaving 15 bases between the germline ends. CDR3 size: 16 residues. CDR3 protein: CASSLEGSVPYEKLFF. CDR3 DNA: TGTGCCAGCAGCTTAGAGGGGTCGGTACCATATGAAAAACTGTTTTTT.

The J gene is TRBJ2-7, the V gene TRBV6-5; 10 bases align to TRBD1. This CDR3 comprises 15 residues. The J segment lost 4 bases and the V segment lost 6 bases, leaving 9 bases of the junction unmatched. CDR1 is MNHEY, CDR2 SVGAGI, per germline. CDR3 DNA sequence: TGTGCCAGCAGGAGCTCGGACAGGGGGACGTACGAGCAGTACTTC. This codes for CASRSSDRGTYEQYF.

CDR3 DNA sequence: TGTGCCAGCAGTCTCCTGGCGGGAGGGAACACTGAAGCTTTCTTT. It specifies CASSLLAGGNTEAFF. The chain combines TRBV5-4 with TRBJ1-1; D remains unclear. This CDR3 is built from 15 residues. Germline assignment: CDR1 SGHNT and CDR2 YYREEE (reference sequence). Trimming shortened V by 5 bases and J by 1 base, and 15 bases separated the two germline ends.

Turning to this clone: In the same sample, other DNA sequences code for this CDR3. This chain uses TRBV5-1 with TRBJ2-2, with 7 positions matching TRBD2. Germline V gene sequence: CDR1 SGHRS, CDR2 YFSETQ. This CDR3 is 16 amino acids long. Trimming at V came to 4 bases and at J to 0 bases, leaving 6 bases not matched to a gene. The CDR3 loop is CASSLGGGANTGELFF. The DNA for the CDR3 is TGCGCCAGCAGCCTCGGTGGGGGGGCGAACACCGGGGAGCTGTTTTTT.

This chain connects TRBV27 to TRBJ2-1; D possibly corresponds to TRBD1 (6 bases). The CDR3 extends over 18 amino acids. V was trimmed by 3 bases and J by 5 bases, leaving 23 bases between them. Germline CDR1 is MNHEY and CDR2 is SMNVEV (reference sequence). In nucleotides, the CDR3 is TGTGCCAGCAGTTTCCGCCGGGCAGGGGCCCTCGAAGACAATGAGCAGTTCTTC. This translates into CASSFRRAGALEDNEQFF.

This clone showed up just a few times. V and J are TRBV27 and TRBJ1-1; tentative D call: TRBD1 (6 bases). V dropped 3 bases and J dropped 0 bases, with 11 bases sitting between them. Germline CDR1 is MNHEY and CDR2 is SMNVEV (reference sequence). This CDR3 has 15 amino acids. CDR3: CASSLSGDVNTEAFF. CDR3 nucleotides: TGTGCCAGCAGTTTGTCAGGGGATGTGAACACTGAAGCTTTCTTT.

The genes are TRBV12-3 or TRBV12-4 and TRBJ2-5, with D unclear. The germline V and J ends were trimmed by 7 bases and 3 bases, with 9 bases remaining between them. CDR3 length: 12 amino acids. CDR3 nucleotide sequence: TGTGCCAGCACCTTAAATAAAGAGACCCAGTACTTC. The encoded protein is CASTLNKETQYF.